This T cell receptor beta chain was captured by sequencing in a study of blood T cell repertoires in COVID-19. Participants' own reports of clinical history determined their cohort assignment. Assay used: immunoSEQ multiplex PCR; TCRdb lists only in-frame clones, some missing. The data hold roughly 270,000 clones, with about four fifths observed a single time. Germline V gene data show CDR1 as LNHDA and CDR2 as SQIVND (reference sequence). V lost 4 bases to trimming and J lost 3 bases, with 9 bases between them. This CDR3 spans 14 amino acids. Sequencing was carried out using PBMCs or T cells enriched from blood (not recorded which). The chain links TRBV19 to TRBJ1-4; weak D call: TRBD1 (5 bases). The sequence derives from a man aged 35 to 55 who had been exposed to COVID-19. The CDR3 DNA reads TGTGCCAGTAGTAGACGGACACCTAATGAAAAACTGTTTTTT. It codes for CASSRRTPNEKLFF.